The clone carrying this TCR beta chain was observed a handful of times. This sample is part of a study of beta chain features in type 1 diabetes. Reverse transcription of all isolated RNA meant that expressed TCRB transcripts were sequenced. The method was immunoSEQ multiplex PCR; TCRdb's version includes in-frame clones alone and lacks a portion of them. The sample lists hundreds of thousands of clones, over 10% seen once, with 0.017% in the top ten. V gave up 4 bases and J gave up 5 bases; unmatched junction bases: 7. The CDR3 is 14 amino acids. Germline CDR1 SGHVS, CDR2 FQNEAQ. Sample: naive CD4+ T cells from blood. The source is a man between 18 and 35 years old in good health. The chain employs TRBV7-8 and TRBJ2-7; 8 bases agree with TRBD1. The CDR3 here is CASSSYDRGNEQYF. The CDR3, as DNA: TGTGCCAGCAGCTCATACGACAGGGGAAACGAGCAGTACTTC.